The 14 T cell receptor beta chains below come from one sample, sequenced in a study of cytomegalovirus exposure and HLA in healthy donors. Repertoires were generated with immunoSEQ multiplex PCR, while TCRdb's copy carries only in-frame clones and drops some. The sample carries 55,000 to 70,000 clones, around 89% recorded once. Sequencing used PBMCs. The receptors come from a woman aged 18-29 years in good health and CMV-seronegative.

The V gene is TRBV14, the J gene TRBJ1-6, with D possibly TRBD1 on 5 matching bases. The CDR3 length is 15 residues. The germline V gene encodes CDR1 SGHDN and CDR2 FVKESK. The V end was cut by 1 base, the J end by 7 bases, with 11 bases between. The CDR3 nucleotides read TGTGCCAGCAGCCAAGGAACAGGTGTAAATTCACCCCTCCACTTT. It specifies CASSQGTGVNSPLHF.

Points on this clone: The same CDR3 arises from other DNA sequences in this sample as well. The rearrangement uses TRBV7-3 and TRBJ1-2, with 10 bases that match TRBD1. From germline, CDR1 is SGHTA and CDR2 FQGTGA. V lost 0 bases and J lost 2; bases outside the gene matches: 0. The CDR3 covers 15 residues. This chain's CDR3 is CASSLTGQGNYGYTF. CDR3 nucleotides: TGTGCCAGCAGCTTAACGGGACAGGGGAACTATGGCTACACCTTC.

The chain couples TRBV5-5 to TRBJ1-5, with a tentative D call TRBD1 (6 bases). V shed 4 bases and J shed 5 bases, with 16 bases lying between them. CDR1 is SGHKS and CDR2 is YYEKEE in the germline V gene (reference sequence). This CDR3 has 15 amino acids. Here the CDR3 reads CASSPSDRSYQPQHF. The CDR3 DNA follows: TGTGCCAGCAGCCCCTCCGACAGGTCCTATCAGCCCCAGCATTTT.

J is TRBJ1-5 and V is TRBV27, with no clear D. The CDR3 is 13 amino acids. Germline V CDR1 and CDR2: MNHEY, SMNVEV (reference sequence). V was cut by 2 bases and J by 6 bases, with 8 bases left in between. The CDR3 DNA reads as TGTGCCAGCAGTTTAGGCGGCCTTCAGCCCCAGCATTTT. Its translation is CASSLGGLQPQHF.

V gene TRBV14 combines with J gene TRBJ2-5, with D possibly being TRBD1 (6 bases). The germline gives CDR1 SGHDN, CDR2 FVKESK. Trimming removed 4 bases from V and 5 bases from J, with 11 bases in between. The CDR3 is 13 amino acids. CDR3 loop: CASSRGGRETQYF. The DNA for the CDR3 is TGTGCCAGCAGCCGAGGGGGTCGGGAGACCCAGTACTTC.

The genes are TRBV7-2 and TRBJ2-3; tentative D call: TRBD2 (5 bases). V was shortened by 4 bases and J by 6 bases, with 11 bases between the two germline ends. Germline assignment: CDR1 SGHTA and CDR2 FQGNSA. This CDR3 region has 13 residues. The CDR3 sequence is CASSSGNADTQYF. Here the CDR3 DNA reads TGTGCCAGCAGCTCCGGGAATGCGGATACGCAGTATTTT. The variable domain in full, with the rest retrieved from reference TRBV7-2 and TRBJ2-3, is GAGVSQSPSNKVTEKGKDVELRCDPISGHTALYWYRQSLGQGLEFLIYFQGNSAPDKSGLPSDRFSAERTGGSVSTLTIQRTQQEDSAVYLCASSSGNADTQYFGPGTRLTVL.

CDR3 residues: CASSLGGTGAQHF. The CDR3 bases are TGTGCCAGCAGCTTAGGCGGGACAGGGGCCCAGCATTTT. V usage is TRBV7-9 and J usage is TRBJ1-5; 10 nucleotides line up with TRBD1. Germline trimming cut 1 base from V and 11 bases from J; bases unmatched to any gene: 2. This CDR3 is 13 amino acids long. Germline assignment: CDR1 SEHNR and CDR2 FQNEAQ (reference sequence). Full variable domain (outside the CDR3, taken from reference TRBV7-9 and TRBJ1-5): DTGVSQNPRHKITKRGQNVTFRCDPISEHNRLYWYRQTLGQGPEFLTYFQNEAQLEKSRLLSDRFSAERPKGSFSTLEIQRTEQGDSAMYLCASSLGGTGAQHFGDGTRLSIL.

This chain joins TRBV29-1 and TRBJ2-2; a weak D match, TRBD1 (5 bases). The germline V gene encodes CDR1 SQVTM and CDR2 ANQGSEA. This CDR3 is built from 12 residues. V was trimmed by 8 bases and J by 6 bases, leaving 13 bases between them. CDR3 amino acids: CSILQGPGELFF. CDR3 in DNA: TGCAGCATACTTCAGGGTCCCGGGGAGCTGTTTTTT.

The rearrangement uses TRBV7-9 and TRBJ1-1, with TRBD1 matching 8 bases. The V and J ends lost 5 bases and 7 bases, in that order; junction bases with no gene match: 15. Looked up from germline, CDR1 is SEHNR and CDR2 is FQNEAQ (reference sequence). The CDR3 length is 16 residues. CDR3 DNA: TGTGCCAGCAGCACAAGAGGGGCCAGGGGGCTAAGTGAAGCTTTCTTT. This encodes CASSTRGARGLSEAFF.

J is TRBJ2-5 and V is TRBV11-2, with a tentative D call TRBD1 (5 bases). The V end was cut by 5 bases, the J end by 1 base, with 14 bases between. The CDR3 covers 15 residues. Germline CDR1 SGHAT, CDR2 FQNNGV. The CDR3 protein is CASSASTGSQETQYF. The CDR3 region has the DNA TGTGCCAGCAGCGCGTCTACAGGTAGCCAAGAGACCCAGTACTTC.

In its sample, this clone was seen a few times. The chain combines TRBV7-2 with TRBJ2-7, with TRBD1 as a possible D gene (6 bases). The germline V gene has CDR1 SGHTA and CDR2 FQGNSA. V shed 2 bases and J shed 8 bases, with 13 bases lying between them. There are 13 residues in the CDR3. CDR3 amino acids: CASSLQTGYKQYF. DNA of the CDR3: TGTGCCAGCAGCTTACAAACAGGGTATAAGCAGTACTTC.

The chain recombines TRBV9 with TRBJ2-2, with D unclear. The germline V and J ends were trimmed by 1 base and 4 bases, with 5 bases remaining between them. This CDR3 is built from 13 residues. Germline loops: CDR1 SGDLS, CDR2 YYNGEE. The CDR3 nucleotides are TGTGCCAGCAGCGTATTTAGCACCGGGGAGCTGTTTTTT. Its translation: CASSVFSTGELFF.

V is TRBV6-5 and J is TRBJ2-7, with 11 positions matching TRBD2. The CDR3 contains 14 residues. Trimming at V came to 8 bases and at J to 2 bases, leaving 5 bases not matched to a gene. Germline V gives CDR1 MNHEY, CDR2 SVGAGI. CDR3 in amino acids: CASSPSGGPYEQYF. The CDR3 coding sequence is TGTGCCAGCTCCCCTAGCGGGGGGCCCTACGAGCAGTACTTC.

The chain is built from TRBV11-2 and TRBJ2-7; D not resolved. From germline, CDR1 is SGHAT and CDR2 FQNNGV. V lost 5 bases and J 2 bases, leaving 16 bases between the germline ends. The CDR3 is made up of 15 amino acids. CDR3 coding DNA: TGTGCCAGCAGCCCGAGACCCGACACCGCCTACGAGCAGTACTTC. Protein: CASSPRPDTAYEQYF.